The 29 T cell receptor beta chains given below trace back to one sample, sequenced in a study of PD-L1 blockade in urothelial cancer. Profiled with immunoSEQ multiplex PCR; TCRdb holds only in-frame clones, not every one. The table lists around 70,000 clones, roughly nine tenths of them singletons, with 4.5% in the top ten. Time point: pretreatment peripheral blood. The starting material was PBMCs, obtained around atezolizumab (anti-PD-L1) treatment. The receptor set was obtained from a man aged 70 or older with urothelial cancer.

This rearrangement joins TRBV21-1 to TRBJ2-3; the table gives TRBD2 as D, unverified against the DNA. TRBV21-1 is designated a pseudogene. The CDR3 sequence is 18 residues long. CDR3: CASSKEEARDSLTDTQYF. In nucleotides, the CDR3 is TGTGCCAGCAGCAAAGAGGAGGCGCGGGATTCCCTTACAGATACGCAGTATTTT.

The chain carries TRBV2 and TRBJ1-1, with TRBD1 matching 7 bases. The CDR3 is 13 residues long. Germline V CDR1 and CDR2: SNHLY, FYNNEI. With 10 bases clipped from V and 3 bases from J, the junction kept 8 bases outside the gene matches. The CDR3 sequence is CAIAPDRDTEAFF. CDR3 coding DNA: TGTGCCATCGCCCCTGACAGGGACACTGAAGCTTTCTTT.

The chain couples TRBV16 to TRBJ1-3; no clear D. Between the trimmed V and J ends, which lost 2 bases and 0 bases, there was a span of 11 bases. The CDR3 totals 16 residues. Germline CDR1 is KGHSY and CDR2 is FQNENV. Written as DNA, the CDR3 is TGTGCCAGCAGCCAAACTCTGCGAAGCTCTGGAAACACCATATATTTT. Translation gives CASSQTLRSSGNTIYF.

The V call is TRBV6-1, the J call TRBJ1-4; D remains unclear. Per the germline V gene, CDR1 is MNHNS and CDR2 is SASEGT. CDR3 length: 12 amino acids. V was cut by 4 bases and J by 7 bases, with 7 bases left in between. CDR3 coding DNA: TGTGCCAGCAGTGTTGTCGTTGAAAAACTGTTTTTT. This encodes CASSVVVEKLFF.

The gene calls are TRBV19 and TRBJ2-7, with a tentative D call TRBD2 (5 bases). This CDR3 has 14 amino acids. Germline values: CDR1 LNHDA, CDR2 SQIVND (reference sequence). Between the trimmed V and J ends, which lost 1 base and 3 bases, there was a span of 10 bases. In DNA, the CDR3 is TGTGCCAGTAGTATAGGTTCGGGGAGCTACGAGCAGTACTTC. Translated: CASSIGSGSYEQYF. Combining the CDR3 with reference TRBV19 and TRBJ2-7 gives the whole variable domain DGGITQSPKYLFRKEGQNVTLSCEQNLNHDAMYWYRQDPGQGLRLIYYSQIVNDFQKGDIAEGYSVSREKKESFPLTVTSAQKNPTAFYLCASSIGSGSYEQYFGPGTRLTVT.

The chain links TRBV7-9 to TRBJ2-1; 9 nucleotides line up with TRBD2. V was clipped by 5 bases and J by 7 bases; unmatched bases: 12. The CDR3 loop spans 16 amino acids. CDR1 is SEHNR and CDR2 is FQNEAQ in the germline V gene (reference sequence). As DNA, the CDR3 is TGTGCCAGCAGCACCGGGACTAGCACCAACCTTAATGAGCAGTTCTTC. This translates into CASSTGTSTNLNEQFF.

The chain combines TRBV5-1 with TRBJ2-1; no clear D. Germline V gene data show CDR1 as SGHRS and CDR2 as YFSETQ. The V end lost 0 bases, the J end lost 5 bases, and 9 bases lay between the germline ends. The CDR3 has 14 amino acids. The CDR3 spells CASSLGLQNNEQFF. The CDR3 region has the DNA TGCGCCAGCAGCTTGGGACTGCAAAACAATGAGCAGTTCTTC.

The chain employs TRBV2 and TRBJ2-7, with 10 nucleotides matching TRBD2. CDR1 is SNHLY and CDR2 is FYNNEI in the germline V gene. J was trimmed by 6 bases and V by 5 bases; bases with no gene match: 7. The CDR3 consists of 14 residues. The CDR3 sequence is CASSRAGGPREQYF. As DNA, the CDR3 is TGTGCCAGCAGTCGAGCGGGAGGGCCACGCGAGCAGTACTTC.

The chain employs TRBV28 and TRBJ1-2; TRBD1 matches 10 bases. The junction had 9 bases not matched to a gene; V was cut back by 5 bases and J by 6 bases. CDR1 is MDHEN and CDR2 is SYDVKM in the germline V gene. The CDR3 runs to 15 residues. CDR3 in DNA: TGTGCCAGCAGTCCGGGGGACAGGGGTTCGGATGGCTACACCTTC. It is translated as CASSPGDRGSDGYTF.

The chain has TRBV2 and TRBJ2-1; 12 bases line up with TRBD2. The CDR3 has 20 residues. The germline V gene encodes CDR1 SNHLY and CDR2 FYNNEI. V was clipped by 5 bases and J by 0 bases; unmatched bases: 14. CDR3 region: CASSPSPGLAGMSSYNEQFF. The CDR3 DNA sequence: TGTGCCAGCAGTCCCTCCCCGGGACTAGCGGGTATGAGCTCCTACAATGAGCAGTTCTTC.

J is TRBJ1-1 and V is TRBV5-4; TRBD1 agrees at 7 bases. The CDR3 totals 13 residues. CDR1 SGHNT and CDR2 YYREEE come from the germline V gene (reference sequence). Losses at the gene ends were 3 bases for V and 7 bases for J; bases not matched to a gene: 6. The CDR3 sequence is CASSSGQEIEAFF. The CDR3 DNA sequence: TGTGCCAGCAGCTCTGGACAGGAGATTGAAGCTTTCTTT.

This clone has just a few counts. The chain couples TRBV4-1 to TRBJ1-2; D call uncertain. From germline, CDR1 is MGHRA and CDR2 YSYEKL. V was pared by 4 bases and J by 8 bases, with 14 bases between. The CDR3 runs to 13 residues. CDR3 residues: CASSLTVSRGYTF. In nucleotides, the CDR3 is TGCGCCAGCAGCCTCACCGTGTCTAGGGGCTACACCTTC.

This clone occurred once. The chain uses TRBV19 and TRBJ1-5; 7 nucleotides align to TRBD1. The germline CDR1 and CDR2 sequences are LNHDA and SQIVND (reference sequence). The CDR3 runs to 14 residues. Germline trimming cut 8 bases from V and 7 bases from J; bases unmatched to any gene: 11. The CDR3 bases are TGTGCCAGTTCGACCGGGACAGCAAGACAGCCCCAGCATTTT. This gives the protein CASSTGTARQPQHF.

The V and J genes are TRBV19 and TRBJ2-7; 8 bases line up with TRBD2. Germline lookup yields CDR1 LNHDA and CDR2 SQIVND (reference sequence). This CDR3 has 15 amino acids. V shed 4 bases and J 4 bases; nucleotides not matched to a gene: 9. Here the CDR3 DNA reads TGTGCCAGTAGTAGCAAGCGGGAGTTTTCGTACGAGCAGTACTTC. As protein: CASSSKREFSYEQYF. The full variable domain, with the rest looked up from reference TRBV19 and TRBJ2-7, is DGGITQSPKYLFRKEGQNVTLSCEQNLNHDAMYWYRQDPGQGLRLIYYSQIVNDFQKGDIAEGYSVSREKKESFPLTVTSAQKNPTAFYLCASSSKREFSYEQYFGPGTRLTVT.

This clone was seen just once. The chain is built from TRBV28 and TRBJ2-7; D may be TRBD2 (6 bases). V lost 9 bases, J lost 2 bases, and 11 bases lay in between. The CDR3 has 12 residues. Germline assignment: CDR1 MDHEN and CDR2 SYDVKM. CDR3 region: CASGGYTYEQYF. The CDR3 DNA sequence: TGTGCCAGTGGGGGGTACACCTACGAGCAGTACTTC. Full variable domain (outside the CDR3, taken from reference TRBV28 and TRBJ2-7): DVKVTQSSRYLVKRTGEKVFLECVQDMDHENMFWYRQDPGLGLRLIYFSYDVKMKEKGDIPEGYSVSREKKERFSLILESASTNQTSMYLCASGGYTYEQYFGPGTRLTVT.

The chain joins TRBV28 to TRBJ2-4; 7 positions match TRBD1. Germline lookup yields CDR1 MDHEN and CDR2 SYDVKM. With 7 bases clipped from V and 4 bases from J, the junction kept 10 bases outside the gene matches. The CDR3 sequence is 15 residues long. In DNA form, the CDR3 reads TGTGCCAGCATCTCTACAGGGGCTCCGAAAAACATTCAGTACTTC. Amino acid sequence: CASISTGAPKNIQYF.

The J gene is TRBJ2-1, the V gene TRBV9; 8 nucleotides align to TRBD2. Germline V gene data show CDR1 as SGDLS and CDR2 as YYNGEE. Trimming took 3 bases from V and 1 from J; bases not matched to a gene: 6. CDR3 size: 16 residues. The CDR3 DNA reads as TGTGCCAGCAGCGCCTCCGGGGGGGGGTCCTACAATGAGCAGTTCTTC. This sequence encodes CASSASGGGSYNEQFF.

This clone was detected a few times. The rearrangement joins TRBV4-1 to TRBJ1-2; D not certain. Trimming pared 1 base from V and 2 bases from J, leaving 11 bases between. This CDR3 is 15 amino acids long. Germline lookup yields CDR1 MGHRA and CDR2 YSYEKL. The CDR3 sequence is CASSQGTLGNYGYTF. CDR3 sequence (DNA): TGCGCCAGCAGCCAAGGGACTCTGGGGAACTATGGCTACACCTTC.

The chain has TRBV9 and TRBJ1-3, with 9 bases identical to TRBD1. Germline V gene lookup returns CDR1 SGDLS and CDR2 YYNGEE. V shed 0 bases and J 2 bases; nucleotides not matched to a gene: 6. The CDR3 length is 17 residues. The CDR3 bases are TGTGCCAGCAGCGTAGAGGGACAGGGCGGCCCTGGAAACACCATATATTTT. This encodes CASSVEGQGGPGNTIYF.

This clone was found a few times. The rearrangement joins TRBV5-8 to TRBJ1-1, with 8 bases lining up with TRBD1. J was trimmed by 3 bases and V by 3 bases; bases with no gene match: 7. CDR3 length: 15 amino acids. From germline, CDR1 is SGHTS and CDR2 YDEGEE. The CDR3 region has the DNA TGTGCCAGCAGCTCCGATCCGACAGGGGACACTGAAGCTTTCTTT. This codes for CASSSDPTGDTEAFF.

The chain couples TRBV4-1 to TRBJ2-7, with 12 positions matching TRBD2. With V trimmed by 1 base and J by 1 base, 8 bases remained unmatched. Germline lookup yields CDR1 MGHRA and CDR2 YSYEKL. The CDR3 has 18 residues. CDR3 nucleotides: TGCGCCAGCAGCCAAGGCAAGACTAGCGGGGGACCTTCCTACGAGCAGTACTTC. Translated, it gives CASSQGKTSGGPSYEQYF.

This clone was counted a single time. CDR3 in DNA: TGTGCCAGCGCCTTCAGCTCGGAGGATACGCAGTATTTT. Protein product: CASAFSSEDTQYF. This rearrangement joins TRBV4-2 to TRBJ2-3; D gene ambiguous. The germline CDR1 and CDR2 sequences are LGHNA and YNFKEQ. This CDR3 contains 13 residues. V lost 8 bases and J 6 bases, leaving 15 bases between the germline ends.

V gene TRBV11-2 combines with J gene TRBJ2-7; TRBD2 matches at 11 bases. CDR3 length equals 19 residues. Germline CDR1 is SGHAT and CDR2 is FQNNGV. With 2 bases clipped from V and 2 bases from J, the junction kept 14 bases outside the gene matches. CDR3 region: CASSLTAVAGGSAPYEQYF. The CDR3 DNA reads as TGTGCCAGCAGCTTAACTGCTGTAGCGGGAGGGTCTGCTCCCTACGAGCAGTACTTC.

The chain uses TRBV27 and TRBJ2-1; the D gene is possibly TRBD2 (5 bases). From germline, CDR1 is MNHEY and CDR2 SMNVEV (reference sequence). V lost 3 bases and J 4 bases, leaving 10 bases between the germline ends. This CDR3 region has 14 residues. As DNA, the CDR3 is TGTGCCAGCAGTTTGCTAACGGGGTACAATGAGCAGTTCTTC. Its translation: CASSLLTGYNEQFF.

The V gene is TRBV10-2, the J gene TRBJ2-1, with unresolved D. The V gene's germline CDR1 is WSHSY and CDR2 SAAADI. The CDR3 has 13 amino acids. The V and J ends lost 4 bases and 2 bases respectively, with 6 bases between them. CDR3 nucleotide sequence: TGCGCCAGCAGTGGCGACACCTACAATGAGCAGTTCTTC. This codes for CASSGDTYNEQFF.

V usage is TRBV5-6 and J usage is TRBJ2-2, with TRBD2 matching over 9 bases. In germline, CDR1 is SGHDT, CDR2 YYEEEE. This CDR3 contains 18 residues. Losses at the gene ends were 0 bases for V and 2 bases for J; bases not matched to a gene: 8. CDR3 region: CASSLGVIAGANTGELFF. DNA of the CDR3: TGTGCCAGCAGCTTGGGAGTGATAGCGGGGGCTAACACCGGGGAGCTGTTTTTT.

The chain is built from TRBV28 and TRBJ2-1, with 8 bases that match TRBD2. This CDR3 region has 15 residues. V lost 8 bases to trimming and J lost 7 bases; unmatched junction nucleotides: 13. Germline V lookup: CDR1 MDHEN, CDR2 SYDVKM. CDR3 DNA: TGTGCCAGCTCCAAAAGCGGGAGAGGGAGAAATGAGCAGTTCTTC. It translates to CASSKSGRGRNEQFF.

The chain is built from TRBV2 and TRBJ1-4; TRBD1 agrees at 9 bases. This CDR3 comprises 15 residues. The J segment lost 4 bases and the V segment lost 6 bases, leaving 6 bases of the junction unmatched. Germline assignment: CDR1 SNHLY and CDR2 FYNNEI. DNA of the CDR3: TGTGCCAGCAGCAAATCGGACAGGGGTAATGAAAAACTGTTTTTT. This translates into CASSKSDRGNEKLFF.

The chain has TRBV28 and TRBJ1-4, with 9 bases lining up with TRBD1. The CDR3 has 18 residues. The V segment lost 3 bases and the J segment 7 bases; nucleotides outside the gene matches: 15. CDR1 MDHEN and CDR2 SYDVKM come from the germline V gene. CDR3 residues: CASSLLPGQGSLREKLFF. DNA for the CDR3: TGTGCCAGCAGTTTGTTACCGGGACAGGGCTCGCTTCGTGAAAAACTGTTTTTT.